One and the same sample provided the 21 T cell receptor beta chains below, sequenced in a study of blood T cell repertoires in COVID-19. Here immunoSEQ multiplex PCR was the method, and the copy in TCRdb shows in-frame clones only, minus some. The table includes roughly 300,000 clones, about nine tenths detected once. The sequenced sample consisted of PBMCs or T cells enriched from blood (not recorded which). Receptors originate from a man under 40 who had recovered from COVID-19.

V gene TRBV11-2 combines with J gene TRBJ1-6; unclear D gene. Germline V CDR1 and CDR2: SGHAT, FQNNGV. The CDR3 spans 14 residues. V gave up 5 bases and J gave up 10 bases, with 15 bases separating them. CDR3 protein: CASSPREGRSPLHF. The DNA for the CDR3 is TGTGCCAGCAGCCCACGAGAAGGGAGGTCACCCCTCCACTTT.

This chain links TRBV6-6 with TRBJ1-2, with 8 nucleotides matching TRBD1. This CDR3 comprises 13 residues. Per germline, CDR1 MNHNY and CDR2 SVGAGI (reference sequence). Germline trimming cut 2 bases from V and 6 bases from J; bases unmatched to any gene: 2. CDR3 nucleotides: TGTGCCAGCAGTTACGCAGGGGGCAATGGCTACACCTTC. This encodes CASSYAGGNGYTF.

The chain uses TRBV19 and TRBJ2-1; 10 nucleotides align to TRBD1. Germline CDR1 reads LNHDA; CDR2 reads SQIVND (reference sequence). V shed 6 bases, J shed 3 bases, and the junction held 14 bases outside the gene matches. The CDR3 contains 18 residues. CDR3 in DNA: TGTGCCAGTAGCCCCGCCGGGACAGGGGTGGGCCTCTACAATGAGCAGTTCTTC. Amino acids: CASSPAGTGVGLYNEQFF.

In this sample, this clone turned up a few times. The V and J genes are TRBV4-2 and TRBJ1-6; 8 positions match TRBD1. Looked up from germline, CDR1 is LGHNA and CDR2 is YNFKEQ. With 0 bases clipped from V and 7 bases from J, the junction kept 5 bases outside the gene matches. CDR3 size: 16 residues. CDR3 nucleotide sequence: TGTGCCAGCAGCCAAGACCCCAGACAGGGGAATTCACCCCTCCACTTT. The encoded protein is CASSQDPRQGNSPLHF.

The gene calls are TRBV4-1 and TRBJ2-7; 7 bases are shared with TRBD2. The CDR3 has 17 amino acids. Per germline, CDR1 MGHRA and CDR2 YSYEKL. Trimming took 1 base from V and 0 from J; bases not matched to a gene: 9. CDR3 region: CASSQATLGGTSYEQYF. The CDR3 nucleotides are TGCGCCAGCAGCCAAGCAACATTGGGGGGGACCTCCTACGAGCAGTACTTC.

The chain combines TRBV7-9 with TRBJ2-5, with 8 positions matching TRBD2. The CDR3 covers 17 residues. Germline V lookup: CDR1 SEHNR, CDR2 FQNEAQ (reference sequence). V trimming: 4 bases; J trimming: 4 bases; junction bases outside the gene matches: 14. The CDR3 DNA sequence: TGTGCCAGCAGCTCCGCAGGTCAGCGGGGGCGGGTAGAGACCCAGTACTTC. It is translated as CASSSAGQRGRVETQYF.

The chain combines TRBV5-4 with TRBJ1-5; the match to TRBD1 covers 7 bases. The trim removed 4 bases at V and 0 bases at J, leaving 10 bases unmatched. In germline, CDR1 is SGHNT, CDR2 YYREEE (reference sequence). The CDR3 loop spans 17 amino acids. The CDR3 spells CASSSRQGDYSNQPQHF. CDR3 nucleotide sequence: TGTGCCAGCAGCAGTAGACAGGGAGATTATAGCAATCAGCCCCAGCATTTT.

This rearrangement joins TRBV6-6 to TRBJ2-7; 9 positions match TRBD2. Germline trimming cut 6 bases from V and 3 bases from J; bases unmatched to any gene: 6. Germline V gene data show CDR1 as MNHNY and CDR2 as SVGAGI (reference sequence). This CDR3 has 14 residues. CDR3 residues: CASRRLAEGYEQYF. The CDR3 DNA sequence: TGTGCCAGCAGACGACTAGCGGAGGGCTACGAGCAGTACTTC.

CDR3 DNA: TGCGCCAGCAGCCCCTGGGACAGGGAGGGCTACACCTTC. Translation gives CASSPWDREGYTF. The rearrangement joins TRBV5-1 to TRBJ1-2; 9 nucleotides line up with TRBD1. Germline V gene data show CDR1 as SGHRS and CDR2 as YFSETQ. The CDR3 has 13 residues. V gave up 4 bases and J gave up 8 bases; unmatched junction bases: 6.

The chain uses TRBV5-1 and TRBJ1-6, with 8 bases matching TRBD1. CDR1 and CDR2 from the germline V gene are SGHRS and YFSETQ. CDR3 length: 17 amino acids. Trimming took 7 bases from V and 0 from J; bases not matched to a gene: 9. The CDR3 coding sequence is TGCGCCAGCGGGCGACAGGGGCAAAGCTCCTATAATTCACCCCTCCACTTT. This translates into CASGRQGQSSYNSPLHF.

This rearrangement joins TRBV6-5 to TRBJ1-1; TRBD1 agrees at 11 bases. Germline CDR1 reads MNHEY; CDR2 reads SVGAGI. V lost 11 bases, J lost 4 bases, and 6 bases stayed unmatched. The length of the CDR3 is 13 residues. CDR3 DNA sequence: TGTGCCTCCTGGGACAGGGGGGGCACTGAAGCTTTCTTT. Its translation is CASWDRGGTEAFF.

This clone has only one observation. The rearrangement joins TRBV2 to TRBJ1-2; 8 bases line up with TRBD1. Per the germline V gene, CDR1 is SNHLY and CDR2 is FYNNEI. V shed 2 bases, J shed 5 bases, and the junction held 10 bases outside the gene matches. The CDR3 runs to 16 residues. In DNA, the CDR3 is TGTGCCAGCAGTGAATACCTCTCCGACAGGGGATATGGCTACACCTTC. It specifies CASSEYLSDRGYGYTF. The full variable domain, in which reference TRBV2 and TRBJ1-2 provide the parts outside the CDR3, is EPEVTQTPSHQVTQMGQEVILRCVPISNHLYFYWYRQILGQKVEFLVSFYNNEISEKSEIFDDQFSVERPDGSNFTLKIRSTKLEDSAMYFCASSEYLSDRGYGYTFGSGTRLTVV.

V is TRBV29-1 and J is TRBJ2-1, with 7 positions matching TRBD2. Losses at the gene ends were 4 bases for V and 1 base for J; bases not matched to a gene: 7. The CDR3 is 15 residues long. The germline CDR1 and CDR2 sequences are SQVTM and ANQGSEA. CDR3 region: CSVARGGGSYNEQFF. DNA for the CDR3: TGCAGCGTTGCGAGGGGCGGGGGATCCTACAATGAGCAGTTCTTC.

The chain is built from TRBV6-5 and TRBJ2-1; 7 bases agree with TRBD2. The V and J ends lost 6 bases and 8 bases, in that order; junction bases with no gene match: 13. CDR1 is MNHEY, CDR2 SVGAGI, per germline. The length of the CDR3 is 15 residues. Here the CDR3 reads CASRLSGDRSHEQFF. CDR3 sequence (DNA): TGTGCCAGCAGGCTCAGCGGGGATCGGAGCCATGAGCAGTTCTTC.

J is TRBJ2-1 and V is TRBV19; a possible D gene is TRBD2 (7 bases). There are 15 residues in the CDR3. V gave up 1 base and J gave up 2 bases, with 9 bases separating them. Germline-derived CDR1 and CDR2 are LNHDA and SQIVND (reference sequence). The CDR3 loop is CASSIGGGPYNEQFF. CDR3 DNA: TGTGCCAGTAGTATAGGCGGGGGCCCCTACAATGAGCAGTTCTTC. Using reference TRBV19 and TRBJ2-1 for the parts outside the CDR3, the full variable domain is DGGITQSPKYLFRKEGQNVTLSCEQNLNHDAMYWYRQDPGQGLRLIYYSQIVNDFQKGDIAEGYSVSREKKESFPLTVTSAQKNPTAFYLCASSIGGGPYNEQFFGPGTRLTVL.

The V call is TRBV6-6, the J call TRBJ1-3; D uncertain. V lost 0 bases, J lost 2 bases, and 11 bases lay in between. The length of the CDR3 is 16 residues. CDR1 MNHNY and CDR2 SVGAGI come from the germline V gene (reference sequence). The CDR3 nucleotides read TGTGCCAGCAGTTACTCCCCCGGGAGAGCTGGAAACACCATATATTTT. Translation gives CASSYSPGRAGNTIYF.

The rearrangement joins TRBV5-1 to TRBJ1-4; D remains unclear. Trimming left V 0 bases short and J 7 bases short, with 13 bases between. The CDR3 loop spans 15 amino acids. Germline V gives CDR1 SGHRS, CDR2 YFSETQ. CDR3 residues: CASSLGGSGGEKLFF. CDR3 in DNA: TGCGCCAGCAGCTTGGGGGGTTCCGGAGGTGAAAAACTGTTTTTT.

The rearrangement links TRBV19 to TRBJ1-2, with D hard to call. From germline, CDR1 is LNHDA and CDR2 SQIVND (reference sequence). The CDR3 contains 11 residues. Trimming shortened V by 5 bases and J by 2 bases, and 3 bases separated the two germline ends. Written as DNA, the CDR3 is TGTGCCAGTAGTCAGAACTATGGCTACACCTTC. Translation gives CASSQNYGYTF.

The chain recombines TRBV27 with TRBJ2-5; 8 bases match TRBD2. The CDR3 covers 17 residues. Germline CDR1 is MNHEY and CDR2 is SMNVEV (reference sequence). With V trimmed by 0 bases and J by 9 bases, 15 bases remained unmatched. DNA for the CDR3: TGTGCCAGCAGTTTATCTGAGGCTAGCGGGTTGCTACAGGCCCAGTACTTC. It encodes CASSLSEASGLLQAQYF.

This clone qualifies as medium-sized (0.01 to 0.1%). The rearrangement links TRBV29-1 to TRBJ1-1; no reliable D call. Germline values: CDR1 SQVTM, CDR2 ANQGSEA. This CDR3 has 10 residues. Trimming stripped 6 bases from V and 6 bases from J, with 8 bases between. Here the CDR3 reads CSVGVAEAFF. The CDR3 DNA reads TGCAGCGTCGGGGTGGCTGAAGCTTTCTTT. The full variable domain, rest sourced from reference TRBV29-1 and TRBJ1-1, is SAVISQKPSRDICQRGTSLTIQCQVDSQVTMMFWYRQQPGQSLTLIATANQGSEATYESGFVIDKFPISRPNLTFSTLTVSNMSPEDSSIYLCSVGVAEAFFGQGTRLTVV.

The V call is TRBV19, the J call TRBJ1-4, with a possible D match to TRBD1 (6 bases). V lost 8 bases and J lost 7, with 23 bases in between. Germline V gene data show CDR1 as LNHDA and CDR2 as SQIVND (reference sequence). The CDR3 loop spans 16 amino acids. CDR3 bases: TGTGCCAGTCATCCGGGACATCTACTCCTTAGTGAAAAACTGTTTTTT. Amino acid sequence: CASHPGHLLLSEKLFF.